This note documents a single T cell receptor beta chain sequence. Its antigen remains unidentified. This sample is drawn from a study of B cell selection in AIRE deficiency. Study-wide points: Around 30% of healthy-shared Treg TCRbeta sequences appeared in patient Tconv cells. CDR3s were shorter in shared Treg sequences, reflecting few non-templated nucleotide insertions.

Data came from immunoSEQ multiplex PCR; TCRdb stores just in-frame clones and leaves some out. The data hold about 23,000 clones, with around 97% observed a single time. CDR3 length: 14 residues. Trimming pared 4 bases from V and 6 bases from J, leaving 13 bases between. Germline values: CDR1 MNHEY, CDR2 SMNVEV (reference sequence). Sorting defined conventional CD4 T cells as CD4+CD127+. The source of this sequence is a human donor with AIRE deficiency. The chain has TRBV27 and TRBJ1-5; no clear D gene. The specimen was conventional CD4+ T cells sorted from PBMCs. The DNA for the CDR3 is TGTGCCAGCAGTTCAGTAAATTCGTTTCAGCCCCAGCATTTT. As protein: CASSSVNSFQPQHF.